The 16 T cell receptor beta chains below come from one sample, sequenced in a study of cytomegalovirus exposure and HLA in healthy donors. Vbeta (60) and Jbeta (13) primers were used in the PCR. Produced via immunoSEQ multiplex PCR; TCRdb's table is partial and in-frame only. This sample carries roughly 120,000 clones, 80% of them seen once, and the ten largest clones take 2.5% to 3%. The sample was PBMCs. These receptors all come from a man aged 30 to 39 in good health and CMV-seronegative.

The V call is TRBV7-9, the J call TRBJ1-1, with D possibly matching TRBD1 (5 bases). The CDR3 sequence is 15 residues long. Trimming stripped 2 bases from V and 4 bases from J, with 14 bases between. Germline CDR1 is SEHNR and CDR2 is FQNEAQ (reference sequence). Written as DNA, the CDR3 is TGTGCCAGCAGCTTACAGGGTTTCGGTGGCACTGAAGCTTTCTTT. It is translated as CASSLQGFGGTEAFF.

The J gene is TRBJ2-7, the V gene TRBV5-4; TRBD2 matches 10 bases. After removal of 4 bases from V and 4 bases from J, the junction contained 11 bases not matched to a gene. The CDR3 has 16 amino acids. Germline assignment: CDR1 SGHNT and CDR2 YYREEE (reference sequence). CDR3 amino acids: CASSGSSSGSVYEQYF. In DNA form, the CDR3 reads TGTGCCAGCAGCGGAAGCTCTAGCGGGAGTGTTTACGAGCAGTACTTC.

This chain joins TRBV5-1 and TRBJ1-3; a possible D gene is TRBD1 (6 bases). The CDR3 is 14 residues long. Germline assignment: CDR1 SGHRS and CDR2 YFSETQ. The V gene lost 1 base and the J gene lost 7 bases, with 12 bases spanning the gap. CDR3 coding DNA: TGCGCCAGCAGCTTGACAGGGTCTCGGAACACCATATATTTT. This gives the protein CASSLTGSRNTIYF.

The V gene is TRBV5-1, the J gene TRBJ2-3; TRBD2 agrees at 7 bases. Per germline, CDR1 SGHRS and CDR2 YFSETQ. The CDR3 totals 15 residues. V trimming: 4 bases; J trimming: 0 bases; junction bases outside the gene matches: 5. The CDR3 region is CASSISGPSTDTQYF. In DNA form, the CDR3 reads TGCGCCAGCAGCATTAGCGGGCCTAGCACAGATACGCAGTATTTT.

This clone showed up just a few times. V usage is TRBV6-5 and J usage is TRBJ2-7; 11 bases match TRBD1. CDR1 is MNHEY and CDR2 is SVGAGI in the germline V gene. V shed 2 bases, J shed 5 bases, and the junction held 2 bases outside the gene matches. This CDR3 contains 14 residues. The CDR3 sequence: CASSYRTGGDEQYF. The CDR3 region has the DNA TGTGCCAGCAGTTACAGGACAGGGGGCGACGAGCAGTACTTC.

V is TRBV4-1 and J is TRBJ1-4; no firm D call. Germline-derived CDR1 and CDR2 are MGHRA and YSYEKL. V lost 3 bases to trimming and J lost 8 bases, with 7 bases between them. CDR3 length: 12 amino acids. The CDR3 DNA reads as TGCGCCAGCAGCCATGTGAGGGAAAAACTGTTTTTT. It translates to CASSHVREKLFF.

The chain combines TRBV19 with TRBJ2-3; D may be TRBD2 (6 bases). CDR1 is LNHDA and CDR2 is SQIVND in the germline V gene (reference sequence). The V and J ends lost 6 bases and 2 bases respectively, with 15 bases between them. This CDR3 is 15 amino acids long. CDR3 residues: CASRGPGLITDTQYF. The CDR3 coding sequence is TGTGCCAGTAGGGGGCCGGGACTGATCACAGATACGCAGTATTTT.

The rearrangement joins TRBV9 to TRBJ2-7, with 9 bases aligning to TRBD2. Germline CDR1 and CDR2: SGDLS and YYNGEE. The V gene end was trimmed by 5 bases and the J gene end by 7 bases; junction bases not matched to a gene: 13. CDR3 length: 15 residues. The CDR3 protein is CASSDLAGAGGEQYF. The CDR3 DNA is TGTGCCAGCAGTGATTTAGCGGGGGCCGGGGGTGAGCAGTACTTC.

This chain links TRBV7-9 with TRBJ2-7; D perhaps matches TRBD1 (6 bases). The CDR3 has 14 residues. The germline V gene encodes CDR1 SEHNR and CDR2 FQNEAQ (reference sequence). Trimming took off 4 bases at V and 1 base at J, with 11 bases between the two ends. CDR3 protein: CASSSQQGSYEQYF. The CDR3 nucleotides read TGTGCCAGCAGCTCCCAACAGGGATCCTACGAGCAGTACTTC.

The rearrangement links TRBV7-9 to TRBJ2-1; 8 nucleotides match TRBD2. The CDR3 contains 16 residues. Germline V lookup: CDR1 SEHNR, CDR2 FQNEAQ (reference sequence). Unmatched junction bases numbered 11, after V lost 1 base and J lost 9 bases. CDR3 residues: CASSLGASGSKVEQFF. CDR3 coding DNA: TGTGCCAGCAGCTTAGGGGCCAGCGGGAGTAAGGTTGAGCAGTTCTTC. Based on the CDR3 plus reference TRBV7-9 and TRBJ2-1, the full variable domain is DTGVSQNPRHKITKRGQNVTFRCDPISEHNRLYWYRQTLGQGPEFLTYFQNEAQLEKSRLLSDRFSAERPKGSFSTLEIQRTEQGDSAMYLCASSLGASGSKVEQFFGPGTRLTVL.

The CDR3 spells CASTPYATNEKLFF. The CDR3 region has the DNA TGTGCCAGCACCCCCTACGCAACTAATGAAAAACTGTTTTTT. V and J are TRBV16 and TRBJ1-4; D call uncertain. The CDR3 consists of 14 residues. Between the trimmed V and J ends, which lost 7 bases and 0 bases, there was a span of 9 bases. The germline CDR1 and CDR2 sequences are KGHSY and FQNENV.

The chain carries TRBV7-9 and TRBJ2-1; 7 bases match TRBD2. Germline V gene sequence: CDR1 SEHNR, CDR2 FQNEAQ (reference sequence). This CDR3 contains 17 residues. The ends lost 5 bases at V and 1 base at J; junction bases unmatched: 11. The CDR3 DNA reads TGTGCCAGCAGCCAATTCCCCTCGGGAGGTTCCTACAATGAGCAGTTCTTC. Its translation is CASSQFPSGGSYNEQFF.

The CDR3 is CASSSQDRADTEAFF. The DNA of the CDR3 is TGTGCCAGCAGCTCACAGGACAGGGCGGACACTGAAGCTTTCTTT. This chain uses TRBV11-3 with TRBJ1-1; 8 bases map to TRBD1. The V gene end was trimmed by 4 bases and the J gene end by 3 bases; junction bases not matched to a gene: 7. Germline loops: CDR1 SGHNT, CDR2 YENEEA. The CDR3 is made up of 15 amino acids. Full variable domain (remainder filled in from reference TRBV11-3 and TRBJ1-1): EAGVVQSPRYKIIEKKQPVAFWCNPISGHNTLYWYLQNLGQGPELLIRYENEEAVDDSQLPKDRFSAERLKGVDSTLKIQPAELGDSAVYLCASSSQDRADTEAFFGQGTRLTVV.

The V gene is TRBV12-5, the J gene TRBJ1-1; D ambiguous. The CDR3 loop spans 12 amino acids. CDR1 LGHNT and CDR2 FRNRAP come from the germline V gene. Trimming left V 5 bases short and J 1 base short, with 5 bases between. The CDR3 DNA reads TGTGCTAGTGGTCCCTCGAACACTGAAGCTTTCTTT. This translates into CASGPSNTEAFF. Variable domain in full (rest from reference TRBV12-5 and TRBJ1-1): DARVTQTPRHKVTEMGQEVTMRCQPILGHNTVFWYRQTMMQGLELLAYFRNRAPLDDSGMPKDRFSAEMPDATLATLKIQPSEPRDSAVYFCASGPSNTEAFFGQGTRLTVV.

The J gene is TRBJ1-2, the V gene TRBV27; weak D call: TRBD1 (6 bases). The CDR3 consists of 15 residues. V was trimmed by 5 bases and J by 5 bases, leaving 18 bases between them. The germline CDR1 and CDR2 sequences are MNHEY and SMNVEV (reference sequence). This chain's CDR3 is CASSNELGAVYGYTF. The CDR3 coding sequence is TGTGCCAGCAGTAATGAGCTGGGGGCGGTATATGGCTACACCTTC.

V is TRBV28 and J is TRBJ1-2; 9 bases fit TRBD1. Trimming removed 8 bases from V and 4 bases from J; junction bases left unmatched: 8. The CDR3 covers 14 residues. Germline V lookup: CDR1 MDHEN, CDR2 SYDVKM. Written as DNA, the CDR3 is TGTGCCAGCGTCGAACAGGGGGCTGGCTATGGCTACACCTTC. It codes for CASVEQGAGYGYTF.